This T cell receptor beta chain was identified during a study of CD8+ T cells in alopecia areata. The treatment here: oral pan-JAK inhibitor, 5-10 mg twice daily. Peripheral blood and lesional scalp punch biopsies came from alopecia areata patients. PBMC-derived CD4+ and CD8+ T cells were sorted. cDNA serving as the sequencing template came from extracted, reverse transcribed RNA. TCRdb's table, derived via immunoSEQ multiplex PCR, lists solely in-frame clones and lacks some. The sample carries approximately 200,000 clones, approximately 56% recorded once. The table lists this clone with a few counts. The V and J ends lost 2 bases and 4 bases respectively, with 17 bases between them. Germline assignment: CDR1 SQVTM and CDR2 ANQGSEA. The CDR3 runs 15 residues.

The chain has TRBV29-1 and TRBJ1-2; tentatively, D is TRBD1 (6 bases). The specimen comprised CD4+ T cells sorted from blood, sampled at week 4, from a patient treated with tofacitinib. This TCR derives from a human donor with alopecia areata. CDR3 residues: CSVEYSGEGGYGYTF. The CDR3 bases are TGCAGCGTTGAATACTCAGGGGAGGGTGGCTATGGCTACACCTTC.